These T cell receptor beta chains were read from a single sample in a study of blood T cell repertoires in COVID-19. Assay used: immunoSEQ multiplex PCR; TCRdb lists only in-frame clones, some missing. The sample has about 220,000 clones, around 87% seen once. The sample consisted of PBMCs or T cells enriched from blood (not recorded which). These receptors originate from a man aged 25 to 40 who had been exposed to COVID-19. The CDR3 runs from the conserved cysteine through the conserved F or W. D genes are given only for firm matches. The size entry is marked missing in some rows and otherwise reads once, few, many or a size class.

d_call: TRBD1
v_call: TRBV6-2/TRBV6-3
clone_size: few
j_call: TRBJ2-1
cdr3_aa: CASSRDEGASNEQFF
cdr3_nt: TGTGCCAGCAGTCGCGACGAGGGGGCTTCCAATGAGCAGTTCTTC

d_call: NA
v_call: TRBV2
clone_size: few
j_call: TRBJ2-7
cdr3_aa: CASEATGYEQYF
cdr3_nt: TGTGCCAGCGAAGCGACGGGATACGAGCAGTACTTC

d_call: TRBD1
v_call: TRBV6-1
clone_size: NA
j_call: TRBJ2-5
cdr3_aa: CASSEPGQGETQYF
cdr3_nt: TGTGCCAGCAGTGAACCGGGACAGGGGGAGACCCAGTACTTC

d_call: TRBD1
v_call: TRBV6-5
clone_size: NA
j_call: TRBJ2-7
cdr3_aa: CASKGQSLYEQYF
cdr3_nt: TGTGCCAGCAAGGGACAGAGCCTGTACGAGCAGTACTTC

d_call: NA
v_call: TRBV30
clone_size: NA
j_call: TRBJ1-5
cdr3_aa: CAWRADSNQPQHF
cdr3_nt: TGTGCCTGGAGGGCGGATAGCAATCAGCCCCAGCATTTT

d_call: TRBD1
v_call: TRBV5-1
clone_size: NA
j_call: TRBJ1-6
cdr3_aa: CASSPGGTEFNSPLHF
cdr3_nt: TGCGCCAGCAGCCCAGGGGGCACAGAGTTTAATTCACCCCTCCACTTT

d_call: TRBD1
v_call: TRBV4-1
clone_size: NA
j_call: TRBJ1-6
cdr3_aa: CASSQDDRGGYSPLHF
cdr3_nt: TGCGCCAGCAGCCAAGACGACAGGGGGGGTTATTCACCCCTCCACTTT

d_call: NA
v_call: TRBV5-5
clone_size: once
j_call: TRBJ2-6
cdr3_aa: CASSPTPGTGANVLTF
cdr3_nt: TGTGCCAGCAGCCCCACCCCGGGGACTGGGGCCAACGTCCTGACTTTC

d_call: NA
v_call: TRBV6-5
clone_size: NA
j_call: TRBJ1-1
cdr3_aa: CATLLATNTEAFF
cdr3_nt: TGTGCCACCTTATTAGCGACGAACACTGAAGCTTTCTTT

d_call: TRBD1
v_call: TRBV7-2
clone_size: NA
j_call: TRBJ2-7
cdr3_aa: CASSSDRVSQQYF
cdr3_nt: TGTGCCAGCAGCTCGGACAGGGTTTCACAGCAGTACTTC

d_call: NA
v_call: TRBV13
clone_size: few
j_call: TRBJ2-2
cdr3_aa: CASSPSYTGELFF
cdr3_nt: TGTGCCAGCAGCCCGAGCTACACCGGGGAGCTGTTTTTT

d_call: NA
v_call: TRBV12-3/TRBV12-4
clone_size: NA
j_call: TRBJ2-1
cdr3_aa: CASSSSRRGEQFF
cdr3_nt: TGTGCCAGCAGTTCTAGTCGGAGGGGTGAGCAGTTCTTC

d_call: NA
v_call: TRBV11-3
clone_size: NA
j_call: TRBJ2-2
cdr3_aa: CASSSTANTGELFF
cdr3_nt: TGTGCCAGCAGCTCCACTGCCAACACCGGGGAGCTGTTTTTT

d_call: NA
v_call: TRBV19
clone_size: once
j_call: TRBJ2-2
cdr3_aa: CASSIVPHRDSGELFF
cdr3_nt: TGTGCCAGTAGTATAGTTCCCCACCGGGATTCCGGGGAGCTGTTTTTT

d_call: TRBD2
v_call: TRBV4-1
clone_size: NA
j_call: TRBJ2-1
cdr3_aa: CASRRGDVISGGAHEQFF
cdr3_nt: TGCGCCAGCAGGCGCGGCGATGTAATTAGCGGGGGGGCTCATGAGCAGTTCTTC

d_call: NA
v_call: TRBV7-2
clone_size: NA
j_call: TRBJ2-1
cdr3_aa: CASKYRYYNEQFF
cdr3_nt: TGTGCCAGCAAATACAGGTACTACAATGAGCAGTTCTTC

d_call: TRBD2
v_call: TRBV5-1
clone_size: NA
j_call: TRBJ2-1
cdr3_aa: CASSPEGLAGGPSGIEQFF
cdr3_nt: TGCGCCAGCAGCCCCGAGGGACTAGCGGGGGGGCCTTCCGGTATTGAGCAGTTCTTC

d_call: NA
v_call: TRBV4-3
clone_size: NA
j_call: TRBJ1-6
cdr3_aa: CASSQVAGWNSPLHF
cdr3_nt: TGCGCCAGCAGTCAAGTGGCGGGTTGGAATTCACCCCTCCACTTT

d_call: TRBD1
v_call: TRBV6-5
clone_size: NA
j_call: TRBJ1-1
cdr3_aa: CASSYEGAVAEEAFF
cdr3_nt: TGTGCCAGCAGTTACGAGGGGGCGGTCGCCGAAGAAGCTTTCTTT

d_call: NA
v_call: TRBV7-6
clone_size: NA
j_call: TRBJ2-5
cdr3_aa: CASSPREETQYF
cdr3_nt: TGTGCCAGCAGCCCGAGGGAGGAGACCCAGTACTTC

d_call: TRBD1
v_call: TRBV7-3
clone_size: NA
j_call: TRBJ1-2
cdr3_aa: CASSLTGFLKIYGYTF
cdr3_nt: TGTGCCAGCAGCTTGACAGGGTTCCTCAAGATTTATGGCTACACCTTC

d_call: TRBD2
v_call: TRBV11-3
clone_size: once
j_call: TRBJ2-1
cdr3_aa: CASSSGLGNEQFF
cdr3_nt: TGTGCCAGCAGCTCGGGACTAGGGAATGAGCAGTTCTTC

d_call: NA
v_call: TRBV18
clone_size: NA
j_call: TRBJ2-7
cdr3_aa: CASSPITGGGEQYF
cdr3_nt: TGTGCCAGCTCACCCATAACGGGTGGGGGGGAGCAGTACTTC

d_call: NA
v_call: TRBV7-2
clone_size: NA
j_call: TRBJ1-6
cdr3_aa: CASSLEGFSPLHF
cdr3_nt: TGTGCCAGCAGCTTAGAGGGGTTTTCACCCCTCCACTTT

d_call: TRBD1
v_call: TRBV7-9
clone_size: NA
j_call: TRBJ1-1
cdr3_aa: CASSLVGGIMNTEAFF
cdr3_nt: TGTGCCAGCAGCTTAGTAGGGGGCATCATGAACACTGAAGCTTTCTTT